The clone carrying this T cell receptor (beta chain) was counted once. Regions amplified from RNA transcripts were the TCR beta CDR3 regions. The HTBI set primed first-round TCR CDR3 RT-PCR. TCRdb redid the calling of the multiplex PCR reads with MiXCR, one entry per CDR3 protein. Counted here are more than 650,000 distinct CDR3 sequences, 13% to 15% occurring once; the ten biggest clones make up around 9.6%. This entry comes from a study of T cells in Graves' hyperthyroidism and ophthalmopathy. The CDR3 consists of 13 residues. Deletions cut 1 base from V and 6 bases from J, with 8 bases between. The sequenced sample was blood. The rearrangement uses TRBV12-3 or TRBV12-4 and TRBJ2-3; D gene ambiguous. The receptor was isolated from a woman aged 18-30 years with Graves' hyperthyroidism. The CDR3 is CASSLDPLDTQYF. The CDR3 DNA follows: TGTGCCAGCAGTTTAGACCCCTTGGATACGCAGTATTTT.